This T cell receptor beta chain came from a study of CD8+CD57+ T cells in acquired aplastic anemia. Whole-study findings and limits: The study identified roughly 29 CD8+ CDR3 sequences shared by patients and controls.

For CDR3 and TCR beta VDJ profiling, genomic DNA was the template used. Each CDR3 protein is one row after TCRdb ran MiXCR on the reads. This repertoire shows 150,000 to 200,000 distinct CDR3 sequences, just over 45% found once; its top ten account for about 2.9%. The CDR3 spans 14 residues. CDR1 and CDR2 (germline): KGHSH, LQKENI. The V end was cut by 6 bases, the J end by 2 bases, with 13 bases between. Turning to this clonotype: Antigen specificity is unknown. A read error may explain this, as a much larger clone is one base away.

This chain uses TRBV18 with TRBJ2-5, with D possibly being TRBD1 (5 bases). The sequencing input was sorted CD4+, CD8+, or CD8+CD57+ T cells (not recorded which) from PBMCs. The clonotype comes from a human donor in good health. Here the CDR3 reads CASSQNAGQETQYF. In DNA form, the CDR3 reads TGTGCCAGCTCCCAGAACGCAGGGCAAGAGACCCAGTACTTC.